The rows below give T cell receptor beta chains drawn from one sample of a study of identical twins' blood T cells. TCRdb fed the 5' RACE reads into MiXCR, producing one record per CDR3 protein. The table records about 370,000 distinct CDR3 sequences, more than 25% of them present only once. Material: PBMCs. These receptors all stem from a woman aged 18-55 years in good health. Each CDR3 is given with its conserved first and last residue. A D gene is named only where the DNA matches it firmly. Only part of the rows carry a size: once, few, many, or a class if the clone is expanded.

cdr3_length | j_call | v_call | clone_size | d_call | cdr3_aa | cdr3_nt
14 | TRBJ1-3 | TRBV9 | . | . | CASSVPASGNTIYF | TGTGCCAGCAGCGTTCCCGCATCGGGAAACACCATATATTTT
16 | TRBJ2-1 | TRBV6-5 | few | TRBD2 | CASSYSIMRGVLEQFF | TGTGCCAGCAGTTACTCGATAATGCGGGGGGTACTTGAGCAGTTCTTC
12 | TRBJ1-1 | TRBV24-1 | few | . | CATSDFRGRAFF | TGTGCCACCAGTGATTTTCGGGGACGGGCTTTCTTT
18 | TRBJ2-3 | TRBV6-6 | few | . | CATIRGTAPQGSPDTQYF | TGTGCCACCATTCGAGGTACTGCGCCTCAAGGTTCCCCAGATACGCAGTATTTT
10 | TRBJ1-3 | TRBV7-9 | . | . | CASSYGTIYF | TGTGCCAGCAGCTATGGCACCATATATTTT
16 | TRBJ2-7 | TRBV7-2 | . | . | CASSFTPRPKGYEQYF | TGTGCCAGCAGCTTCACACCTCGGCCGAAGGGTTACGAGCAGTACTTC
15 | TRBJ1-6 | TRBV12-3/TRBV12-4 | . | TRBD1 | CASRLQGTGNSPLHF | TGTGCCAGCAGGCTACAGGGGACTGGCAATTCACCCCTCCACTTT
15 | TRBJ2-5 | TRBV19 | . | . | CASTDRGSAEETQYF | TGTGCCAGTACCGATAGGGGCTCAGCGGAAGAGACCCAGTACTTC
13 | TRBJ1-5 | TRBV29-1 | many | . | CAVSGGSDQPQHF | TGCGCCGTAAGCGGAGGGTCGGATCAGCCCCAGCATTTT
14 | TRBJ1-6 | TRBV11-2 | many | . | CASRFRPNNSPLHF | TGTGCCAGCCGATTTAGGCCGAATAATTCACCCCTCCACTTT
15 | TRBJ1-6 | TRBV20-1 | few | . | CSASRRGTYNSPLHF | TGCAGTGCTAGTAGGAGGGGGACCTATAATTCACCCCTCCACTTT
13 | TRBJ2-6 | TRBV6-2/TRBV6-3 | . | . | CASTPSGANVLTF | TGTGCCAGCACCCCCTCTGGGGCCAACGTCCTGACTTTC
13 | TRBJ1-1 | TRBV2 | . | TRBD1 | CASSDWTGDEAFF | TGTGCCAGCAGTGATTGGACAGGGGATGAAGCTTTCTTT
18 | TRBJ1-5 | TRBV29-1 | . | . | CSVEVPTDPTPSNQPQHF | TGCAGCGTTGAAGTCCCCACGGACCCTACTCCTAGCAATCAGCCCCAGCATTTT
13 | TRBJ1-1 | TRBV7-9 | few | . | CASSKTANTEAFF | TGTGCCAGCAGCAAGACAGCGAACACTGAAGCTTTCTTT
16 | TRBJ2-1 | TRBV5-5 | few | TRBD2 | CASSRGVTAGLDEQFF | TGTGCCAGCAGCCGGGGGGTTACAGCGGGGTTGGATGAGCAGTTCTTC
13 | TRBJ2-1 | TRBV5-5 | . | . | CASIDLGLYEQFF | TGTGCCAGCATCGATTTGGGGTTGTATGAGCAGTTCTTC
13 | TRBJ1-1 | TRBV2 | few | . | CASILGMNTEAFF | TGTGCCAGCATTCTGGGAATGAACACTGAAGCTTTCTTT
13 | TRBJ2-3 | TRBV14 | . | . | CANSQPTTDTQYF | TGTGCCAACAGCCAACCTACGACAGATACGCAGTATTTT
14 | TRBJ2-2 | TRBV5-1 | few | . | CASSLGQPTGELFF | TGCGCCAGCAGCTTGGGACAGCCCACCGGGGAGCTGTTTTTT
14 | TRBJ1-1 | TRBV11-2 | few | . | CASQVGGWTPEAFF | TGTGCCAGCCAGGTAGGAGGTTGGACCCCTGAAGCTTTCTTT
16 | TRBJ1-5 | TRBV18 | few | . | CASSAGTPISNQPQHF | TGTGCCAGCTCTGCCGGGACACCCATTAGCAATCAGCCCCAGCATTTT
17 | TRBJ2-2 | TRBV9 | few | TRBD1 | CASSANPGQRNTGEPFF | TGTGCCAGCAGCGCTAATCCGGGACAGAGGAACACCGGGGAGCCGTTTTTT
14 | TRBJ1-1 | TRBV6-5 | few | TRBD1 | CASSRSGGNTEAFF | TGTGCCAGCAGTCGATCAGGGGGGAACACTGAAGCTTTCTTT
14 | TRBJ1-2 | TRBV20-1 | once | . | CSASRPNRAFGYTF | TGCAGTGCTAGTCGGCCAAACAGGGCGTTTGGCTACACCTTC
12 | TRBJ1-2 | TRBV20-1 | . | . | CSAIEGTYGYTF | TGCAGTGCTATCGAGGGAACCTATGGCTACACCTTC
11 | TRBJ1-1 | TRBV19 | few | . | CATQGSTEAFF | TGTGCCACCCAGGGGAGCACTGAAGCTTTCTTT
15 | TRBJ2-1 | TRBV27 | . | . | CASSFYGVGFGEQFF | TGTGCCAGCAGTTTCTACGGGGTGGGCTTTGGTGAGCAGTTCTTC
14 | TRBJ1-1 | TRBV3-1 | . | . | CASSPSNRRLEAFF | TGTGCCAGCAGCCCTTCCAACAGGCGCCTTGAAGCTTTCTTT
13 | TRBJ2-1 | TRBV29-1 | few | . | CSVAPTVSWEQFF | TGCAGCGTTGCCCCAACTGTCTCCTGGGAGCAGTTCTTC
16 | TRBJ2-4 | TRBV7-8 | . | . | CASSLALRVKKNIQYF | TGTGCCAGCAGCTTAGCGCTAAGGGTCAAGAAAAACATTCAGTACTTC
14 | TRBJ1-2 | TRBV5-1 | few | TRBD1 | CASSGTGQNYGYTF | TGCGCCAGCAGCGGGACGGGACAGAACTATGGCTACACCTTC
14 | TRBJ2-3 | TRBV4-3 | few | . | CASSPGWTADTQYF | TGCGCCAGCAGCCCAGGGTGGACTGCAGATACGCAGTATTTT
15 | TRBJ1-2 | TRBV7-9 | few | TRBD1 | CASSLDGDSSYGYTF | TGTGCCAGCAGCTTAGATGGGGACAGCTCTTATGGCTACACCTTC
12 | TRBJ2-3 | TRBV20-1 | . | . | CSASKPLDTQYF | TGCAGTGCTAGTAAGCCACTAGATACGCAGTATTTT
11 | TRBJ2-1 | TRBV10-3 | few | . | CAITQNNEQFF | TGTGCCATCACTCAAAACAATGAGCAGTTCTTC
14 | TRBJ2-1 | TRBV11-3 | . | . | CASCPRGSYNEQFF | TGTGCCAGCTGCCCCCGGGGATCCTACAATGAGCAGTTCTTC
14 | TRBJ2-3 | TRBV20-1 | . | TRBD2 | CSALLAGEGDTQYF | TGCAGTGCCCTGTTAGCGGGGGAGGGAGATACGCAGTATTTT
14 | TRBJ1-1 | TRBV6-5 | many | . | CASSPPVGNTEAFF | TGTGCCAGCAGTCCCCCGGTGGGGAACACTGAAGCTTTCTTT
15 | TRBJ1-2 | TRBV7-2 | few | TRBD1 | CASSLSRDSSYGYTF | TGTGCCAGCAGCTTATCCCGGGACAGCAGCTATGGCTACACCTTC
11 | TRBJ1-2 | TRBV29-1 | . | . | CSVESGDGYTF | TGCAGCGTTGAATCCGGGGACGGCTACACCTTC
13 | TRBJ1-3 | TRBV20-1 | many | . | CSASWSSGNTIYF | TGCAGTGCTAGCTGGAGCTCTGGAAACACCATATATTTT
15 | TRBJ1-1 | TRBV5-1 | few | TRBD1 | CASSFMGTGTTEAFF | TGCGCCAGCAGCTTCATGGGGACAGGAACAACTGAAGCTTTCTTT
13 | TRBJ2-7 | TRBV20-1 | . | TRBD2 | CSATSGGAYEQYF | TGCAGTGCTACTAGCGGGGGGGCCTACGAGCAGTACTTC
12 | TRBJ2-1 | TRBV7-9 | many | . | CASSYSYNEQFF | TGTGCCAGCAGTTACTCCTACAATGAGCAGTTCTTC
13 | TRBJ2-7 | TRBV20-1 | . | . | CSAWAGQPYEQYF | TGCAGTGCGTGGGCAGGACAGCCCTACGAGCAGTACTTC
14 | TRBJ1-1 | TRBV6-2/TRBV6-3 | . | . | CASRPIQGTTEAFF | TGTGCCAGCAGACCAATCCAGGGGACCACTGAAGCTTTCTTT
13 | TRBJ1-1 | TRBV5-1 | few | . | CATARAGGTEAFF | TGCGCCACCGCAAGGGCCGGCGGCACTGAAGCTTTCTTT
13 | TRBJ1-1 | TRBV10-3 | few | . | CAISEIRTGEAFF | TGTGCCATCAGTGAAATAAGGACCGGTGAAGCTTTCTTT
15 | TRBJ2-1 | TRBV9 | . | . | CASSPEPVGYNEQFF | TGTGCCAGCAGCCCCGAACCGGTAGGTTACAATGAGCAGTTCTTC
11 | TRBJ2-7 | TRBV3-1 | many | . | CASSQQYEQYF | TGTGCCAGCAGCCAACAATACGAGCAGTACTTC
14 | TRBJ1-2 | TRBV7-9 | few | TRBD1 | CASSHGTDSYGYTF | TGTGCCAGCAGCCACGGGACAGACTCCTATGGCTACACCTTC
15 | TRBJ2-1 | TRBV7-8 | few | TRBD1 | CASSLGQGANNEQFF | TGTGCCAGCAGCTTAGGACAGGGCGCTAACAATGAGCAGTTCTTC